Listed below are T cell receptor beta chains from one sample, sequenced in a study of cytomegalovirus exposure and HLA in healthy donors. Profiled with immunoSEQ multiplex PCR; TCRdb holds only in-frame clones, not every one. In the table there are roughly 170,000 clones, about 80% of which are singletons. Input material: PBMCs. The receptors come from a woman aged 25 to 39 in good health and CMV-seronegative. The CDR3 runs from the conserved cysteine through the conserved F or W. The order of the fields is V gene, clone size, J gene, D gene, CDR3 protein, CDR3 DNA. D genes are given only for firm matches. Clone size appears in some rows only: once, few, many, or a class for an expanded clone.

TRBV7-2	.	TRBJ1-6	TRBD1	CASSSGQGYNSPLHF	TGTGCCAGCAGCTCAGGACAGGGCTATAATTCACCCCTCCACTTT
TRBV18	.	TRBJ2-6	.	CASSTSRTGLSGANVLTF	TGTGCCAGCTCAACCAGTCGGACTGGACTCTCTGGGGCCAACGTCCTGACTTTC
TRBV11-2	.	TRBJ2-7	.	CASSLTSLYEQYF	TGTGCCAGCAGCTTAACTAGTCTCTACGAGCAGTACTTC
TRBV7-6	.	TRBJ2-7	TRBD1	CASSKNRGYEQYF	TGTGCCAGCAGCAAAAACAGGGGCTACGAGCAGTACTTC
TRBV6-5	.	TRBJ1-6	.	CASRPTEGSPLHF	TGTGCCAGCAGACCGACAGAAGGTTCACCCCTCCACTTT
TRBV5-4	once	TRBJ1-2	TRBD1	CASSFEDRINYGYTF	TGTGCCAGCAGCTTCGAGGACAGGATTAACTATGGCTACACCTTC
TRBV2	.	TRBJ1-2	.	CASSAQGNNYGYTF	TGTGCCAGCAGTGCCCAGGGGAATAACTATGGCTACACCTTC
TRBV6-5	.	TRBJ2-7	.	CASSPVPRETYEQYF	TGTGCCAGCAGCCCGGTTCCCAGGGAAACCTACGAGCAGTACTTC
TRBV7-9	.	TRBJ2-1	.	CASRKGTHNEQFF	TGTGCCAGCAGGAAGGGGACACACAATGAGCAGTTCTTC
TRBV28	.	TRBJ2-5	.	CASSLTRALQETQYF	TGTGCCAGCAGTCTAACCAGGGCCCTCCAAGAGACCCAGTACTTC
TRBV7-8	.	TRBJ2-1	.	CASSTTRNPYNEQFF	TGTGCCAGCAGCACGACACGAAATCCCTACAATGAGCAGTTCTTC
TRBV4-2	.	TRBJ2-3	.	CASSQDFGGGTDTQYF	TGTGCCAGCAGCCAAGATTTCGGCGGAGGCACAGATACGCAGTATTTT
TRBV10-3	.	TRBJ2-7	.	CAISLDTGSYEQYF	TGTGCCATCAGCTTGGACACCGGCTCCTACGAGCAGTACTTC
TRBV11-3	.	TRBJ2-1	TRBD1	CASSTRTGEDNEQFF	TGTGCCAGCAGCACGAGGACAGGGGAGGACAATGAGCAGTTCTTC
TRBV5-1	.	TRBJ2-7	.	CASSLSDGTYEQYF	TGCGCCAGCAGCCTCTCTGACGGGACCTACGAGCAGTACTTC
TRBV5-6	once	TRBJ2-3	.	CASSLGQMNTDTQYF	TGTGCCAGCAGCTTGGGGCAGATGAACACAGATACGCAGTATTTT
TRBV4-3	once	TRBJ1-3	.	CASSQDRGSGNTIYF	TGCGCCAGCAGCCAAGATAGGGGCTCTGGAAACACCATATATTTT
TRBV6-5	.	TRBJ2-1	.	CASMPYKRDEQFF	TGTGCCAGCATGCCCTATAAGAGGGATGAGCAGTTCTTC
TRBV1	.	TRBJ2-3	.	CTSSPGGQADTQYF	TGCACCAGCAGCCCGGGGGGCCAAGCAGATACGCAGTATTTT
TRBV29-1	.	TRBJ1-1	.	CSVDRDTEAFF	TGCAGCGTTGACAGGGACACTGAAGCTTTCTTT
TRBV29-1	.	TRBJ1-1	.	CSTSTVLMNTEAFF	TGCAGCACCTCGACAGTACTAATGAACACTGAAGCTTTCTTT
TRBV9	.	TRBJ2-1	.	CASSVARTDNEQFF	TGTGCCAGCAGCGTAGCTAGGACAGACAATGAGCAGTTCTTC
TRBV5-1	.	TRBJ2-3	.	CASSLGGGIGTDTQYF	TGCGCCAGCAGCTTGGGAGGCGGGATCGGGACAGATACGCAGTATTTT
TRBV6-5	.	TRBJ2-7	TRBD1	CASSSGTGAREQYF	TGTGCCAGCAGTTCGGGGACAGGGGCTCGGGAGCAGTACTTC
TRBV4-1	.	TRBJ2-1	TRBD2	CASSQRTSGRSYNEQFF	TGCGCCAGCAGCCAGAGGACTAGCGGGAGATCCTACAATGAGCAGTTCTTC
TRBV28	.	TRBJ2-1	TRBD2	CASGNTGLTGYNEQFF	TGTGCCAGCGGCAACACGGGACTAACGGGCTACAATGAGCAGTTCTTC
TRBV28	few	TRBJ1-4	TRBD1	CASRHRQGTEKLFF	TGTGCCAGCAGACATCGACAGGGGACCGAAAAACTGTTTTTT
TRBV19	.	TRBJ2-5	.	CASSTQGGEETQYF	TGTGCCAGTAGTACGCAGGGGGGCGAGGAGACCCAGTACTTC
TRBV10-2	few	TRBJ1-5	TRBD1	CASSATGANQPQHF	TGCGCCAGCAGTGCAACAGGGGCGAATCAGCCCCAGCATTTT
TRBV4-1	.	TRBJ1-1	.	CASSPSGQTNEAFF	TGCGCCAGCAGCCCGAGCGGGCAGACAAATGAAGCTTTCTTT
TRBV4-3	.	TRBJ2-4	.	CASSQGPGENIQYF	TGCGCCAGCAGCCAAGGGCCGGGAGAAAACATTCAGTACTTC
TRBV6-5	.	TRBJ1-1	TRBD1	CASSRQGNTEAFF	TGTGCCAGCAGCCGACAGGGGAACACTGAAGCTTTCTTT
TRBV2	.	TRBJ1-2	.	CASSSRGYTF	TGTGCCAGCTCCTCCCGGGGCTACACCTTC
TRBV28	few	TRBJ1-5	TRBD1	CASREDRVQPQHF	TGTGCCAGCAGAGAAGACAGGGTGCAGCCCCAGCATTTT
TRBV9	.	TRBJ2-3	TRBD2	CASSVEGGSLTDTQYF	TGTGCCAGCAGCGTAGAGGGCGGGAGTCTTACAGATACGCAGTATTTT
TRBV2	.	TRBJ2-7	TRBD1	CASSARTGLPEQYF	TGTGCCAGCAGTGCGCGGACAGGTTTGCCCGAGCAGTACTTC
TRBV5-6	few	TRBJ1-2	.	CASSLRRNDGYTF	TGTGCCAGCAGCTTGAGGAGGAACGATGGCTACACCTTC
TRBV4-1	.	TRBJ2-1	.	CASSQGFFILASRSVAYNEQFF	TGCGCCAGCAGCCAAGGGTTTTTTATTCTCGCTAGCCGTAGTGTGGCCTACAATGAGCAGTTCTTC
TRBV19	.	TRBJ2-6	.	CASRITGSGANVLTF	TGTGCCAGTAGGATCACAGGCTCTGGGGCCAACGTCCTGACTTTC
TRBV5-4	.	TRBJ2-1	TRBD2	CASSLGSGTSSYNEQFF	TGTGCCAGCAGCTTGGGGAGCGGGACGAGCTCCTACAATGAGCAGTTCTTC
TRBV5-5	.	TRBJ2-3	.	CASSHLRKDTQYF	TGTGCCAGCAGCCACCTCAGGAAAGATACGCAGTATTTT
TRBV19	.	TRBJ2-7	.	CASRSAYLSSYEQYF	TGTGCCAGTAGGAGCGCCTACTTAAGTTCCTACGAGCAGTACTTC
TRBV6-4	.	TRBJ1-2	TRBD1	CASSVKEGTGGVYGYTF	TGTGCCAGCAGTGTGAAAGAAGGGACAGGCGGGGTCTATGGCTACACCTTC
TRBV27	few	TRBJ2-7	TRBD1	CASSAPGQGGHSSYEQYF	TGTGCCAGCAGTGCTCCGGGACAGGGGGGCCATAGCTCCTACGAGCAGTACTTC
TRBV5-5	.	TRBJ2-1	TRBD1	CASSLDGQGANEQFF	TGTGCCAGCAGCTTGGACGGACAGGGGGCCAATGAGCAGTTCTTC
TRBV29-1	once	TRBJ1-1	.	CSVFGGNTEAFF	TGCAGCGTTTTCGGGGGGAACACTGAAGCTTTCTTT
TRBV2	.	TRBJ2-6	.	CATILGEAGRQIAGANVLTF	TGTGCCACCATTCTAGGGGAAGCAGGGAGGCAAATTGCTGGGGCCAACGTCCTGACTTTC
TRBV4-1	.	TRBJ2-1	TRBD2	CASSQVGLAGGGSYNEQFF	TGCGCCAGCAGCCAAGTGGGACTAGCGGGGGGCGGGTCCTACAATGAGCAGTTCTTC